A selection of T cell receptor beta chains follows, all from one sample in a study of T cells in Graves' hyperthyroidism and ophthalmopathy. TCRdb fed the multiplex PCR reads into MiXCR, producing one record per CDR3 protein. The sample contains about 52,000 distinct CDR3 sequences, around half of which appear only once. The source material was blood. The receptors here all came from a woman aged 45-60 years with Graves' ophthalmopathy. CDR3s include the opening cysteine and the closing phenylalanine or tryptophan. The D gene is left open where the match is weak. A row's size may be missing; if present it is once, few, many or a size class.

clone_size: NA; v_call: TRBV2; d_call: NA; j_call: TRBJ1-5; cdr3_aa: CASSPAGFGGGQPQHF; cdr3_nt: TGTGCCAGCAGCCCCGCCGGGTTCGGGGGGGGTCAGCCCCAGCATTTT
clone_size: many; v_call: TRBV4-1; d_call: NA; j_call: TRBJ1-5; cdr3_aa: CASSNGFSGSQPQHF; cdr3_nt: TGCGCCAGCAGCAACGGGTTTTCTGGGAGTCAGCCCCAGCATTTT
clone_size: many; v_call: TRBV14; d_call: NA; j_call: TRBJ2-4; cdr3_aa: CASSLPGLRNIQYF; cdr3_nt: TGTGCCAGCAGCCTCCCGGGACTTCGGAACATTCAGTACTTC
clone_size: many; v_call: TRBV11-2; d_call: NA; j_call: TRBJ1-6; cdr3_aa: CASSWEGGSPLHF; cdr3_nt: TGTGCCAGCAGCTGGGAGGGGGGCTCACCCCTCCACTTT
clone_size: once; v_call: TRBV7-2; d_call: NA; j_call: TRBJ2-5; cdr3_aa: CASSLVSGGEETQYF; cdr3_nt: TGTGCCAGCAGCTTAGTTTCGGGGGGCGAGGAGACCCAGTACTTC
clone_size: NA; v_call: TRBV6-6; d_call: NA; j_call: TRBJ1-4; cdr3_aa: CASSVAGSEKLFF; cdr3_nt: TGTGCCAGCAGTGTTGCGGGGTCTGAAAAACTGTTTTTT
clone_size: NA; v_call: TRBV7-8; d_call: TRBD1; j_call: TRBJ2-3; cdr3_aa: CASSPTGGWEQYF; cdr3_nt: TGTGCCAGCAGCCCAACAGGGGGCTGGGAGCAGTATTTT
clone_size: few; v_call: TRBV5-4; d_call: NA; j_call: TRBJ1-4; cdr3_aa: CASSAGPGTNEKLLF; cdr3_nt: TGTGCCAGCAGCGCGGGTCCTGGGACTAATGAAAAACTGCTTTTT
clone_size: many; v_call: TRBV20-1; d_call: TRBD2; j_call: TRBJ2-5; cdr3_aa: CSAYNPAGTSGRAQETQYF; cdr3_nt: TGCAGTGCTTATAACCCCGCCGGGACTAGCGGGAGGGCACAAGAGACCCAGTACTTC
clone_size: many; v_call: TRBV7-8; d_call: NA; j_call: TRBJ2-7; cdr3_aa: CASSLEVSPYEQYF; cdr3_nt: TGTGCCAGCAGCTTAGAGGTCTCACCCTACGAGCAGTACTTC
clone_size: many; v_call: TRBV7-8; d_call: NA; j_call: TRBJ1-4; cdr3_aa: CASSLARSVREGGGKLFF; cdr3_nt: TGTGCCAGCAGCTTAGCGCGGTCTGTTAGGGAGGGTGGGGGAAAACTGTTTTTT
clone_size: NA; v_call: TRBV12-3/TRBV12-4; d_call: NA; j_call: TRBJ1-5; cdr3_aa: CASSHRDLGYNQPQHF; cdr3_nt: TGTGCCAGCAGTCATAGAGATCTGGGTTACAATCAGCCCCAGCATTTT
clone_size: many; v_call: TRBV7-3; d_call: NA; j_call: TRBJ2-3; cdr3_aa: CASSSSLATDTQYF; cdr3_nt: TGTGCCAGCAGCTCCTCACTAGCAACAGATACGCAGTATTTT
clone_size: NA; v_call: TRBV12-3/TRBV12-4; d_call: NA; j_call: TRBJ2-3; cdr3_aa: CANSFPWDNTDTQYF; cdr3_nt: TGTGCCAACAGTTTCCCGTGGGACAACACAGATACGCAGTATTTT
clone_size: many; v_call: TRBV6-2/TRBV6-3; d_call: TRBD2; j_call: TRBJ2-1; cdr3_aa: CASSSLAGAYNEQFF; cdr3_nt: TGTGCCAGCAGTTCCCTAGCGGGTGCCTACAATGAGCAGTTCTTC
clone_size: medium-sized; v_call: TRBV10-3; d_call: NA; j_call: TRBJ2-7; cdr3_aa: CAISEGPPYEQYF; cdr3_nt: TGTGCCATCAGTGAAGGGCCACCGTACGAGCAGTACTTC
clone_size: NA; v_call: TRBV2; d_call: TRBD1; j_call: TRBJ1-5; cdr3_aa: CASSEGQSNQPQHF; cdr3_nt: TGTGCCAGCAGTGAGGGACAGAGCAATCAGCCCCAGCACTTT
clone_size: NA; v_call: TRBV18; d_call: NA; j_call: TRBJ2-5; cdr3_aa: CASSGQQETQYF; cdr3_nt: TGTGCCAGCTCAGGACAGCAAGAGACCCAGTACTTC
clone_size: once; v_call: TRBV5-1; d_call: NA; j_call: TRBJ1-1; cdr3_aa: CASSLKGGGTEAFF; cdr3_nt: TGCGCCAGCAGCTTGAAGGGGGGTGGCACTGAAGCTTTCTTT
clone_size: NA; v_call: TRBV7-3; d_call: NA; j_call: TRBJ2-1; cdr3_aa: CASSLTPGAYNEQFF; cdr3_nt: TGTGCCAGCAGCTTAACGCCGGGGGCGTACAATGAGCAGTTCTTC
clone_size: NA; v_call: TRBV29-1; d_call: NA; j_call: TRBJ2-3; cdr3_aa: CSVEGGGARADTQYF; cdr3_nt: TGCAGCGTTGAAGGAGGGGGGGCGCGGGCAGATACGCAGTATTTT
clone_size: many; v_call: TRBV10-2; d_call: NA; j_call: TRBJ2-1; cdr3_aa: CASTAPEGLNEQFF; cdr3_nt: TGCGCCAGCACGGCACCCGAGGGGCTAAATGAGCAGTTCTTC
clone_size: many; v_call: TRBV11-2; d_call: NA; j_call: TRBJ2-1; cdr3_aa: CASSLAGGSGNEQFF; cdr3_nt: TGTGCCAGCAGCTTAGCCGGGGGCTCGGGCAATGAGCAGTTCTTC
clone_size: NA; v_call: TRBV2; d_call: TRBD2; j_call: TRBJ2-7; cdr3_aa: CASSEFGTSGGRYEQYF; cdr3_nt: TGTGCCAGCAGTGAATTCGGGACTAGCGGGGGCCGCTACGAGCAGTACTTC
clone_size: NA; v_call: TRBV2; d_call: NA; j_call: TRBJ2-2; cdr3_aa: CASSEESNTGELFF; cdr3_nt: TGTGCCAGCAGTGAAGAGTCGAACACCGGGGAGCTGTTTTTT
clone_size: once; v_call: TRBV7-8; d_call: TRBD1; j_call: TRBJ2-1; cdr3_aa: CASSLADRDNEQFF; cdr3_nt: TGTGCCAGCAGCTTAGCGGACAGGGACAATGAGCAGTTCTTC
clone_size: NA; v_call: TRBV5-1; d_call: NA; j_call: TRBJ2-1; cdr3_aa: CASSLDTGEQFF; cdr3_nt: TGCGCCAGCAGCTTGGACACCGGGGAGCAGTTCTTC
clone_size: NA; v_call: TRBV7-2; d_call: NA; j_call: TRBJ1-1; cdr3_aa: CASSLWGGRDTEAFF; cdr3_nt: TGTGCCAGCAGCTTATGGGGGGGTCGGGACACTGAAGCTTTCTTT
clone_size: NA; v_call: TRBV4-1; d_call: TRBD1; j_call: TRBJ1-5; cdr3_aa: CASSLTGTGENQPQHF; cdr3_nt: TGCGCCAGCAGCCTAACCGGGACAGGGGAGAACCAGCCCCAGCATTTT
clone_size: NA; v_call: TRBV29-1; d_call: NA; j_call: TRBJ1-1; cdr3_aa: CSAKAGSGGNTEAFF; cdr3_nt: TGCAGCGCTAAAGCAGGGTCGGGTGGGAACACTGAAGCGTTCTTT
clone_size: NA; v_call: TRBV2; d_call: NA; j_call: TRBJ2-7; cdr3_aa: CASSSNGEEYEQYF; cdr3_nt: TGTGCCAGCAGTAGCAATGGGGAGGAGTACGAGCAGTACTTC
clone_size: NA; v_call: TRBV20-1; d_call: NA; j_call: TRBJ2-7; cdr3_aa: CSASGSPTYEQYF; cdr3_nt: TGCAGTGCTAGCGGGAGTCCAACCTACGAGCAGTACTTC
clone_size: NA; v_call: TRBV7-9; d_call: NA; j_call: TRBJ2-1; cdr3_aa: CASSGRNNEQFF; cdr3_nt: TGTGCCAGCAGCGGGAGGAACAATGAGCAGTTCTTC
clone_size: many; v_call: TRBV5-5; d_call: TRBD2; j_call: TRBJ2-1; cdr3_aa: CASSLELAGPNEQFF; cdr3_nt: TGTGCCAGCAGCTTGGAACTAGCGGGCCCGAATGAGCAGTTCTTC
clone_size: NA; v_call: TRBV7-2; d_call: NA; j_call: TRBJ2-5; cdr3_aa: CASSQVTSETQYF; cdr3_nt: TGTGCCAGCAGCCAAGTGACGAGCGAGACCCAGTACTTC
clone_size: many; v_call: TRBV7-8; d_call: TRBD1; j_call: TRBJ1-4; cdr3_aa: CASSLGAGGSTNEKLFF; cdr3_nt: TGTGCCAGCAGCTTAGGGGCAGGGGGGTCAACTAATGAAAAACTGTTTTTT
clone_size: NA; v_call: TRBV7-8; d_call: TRBD1; j_call: TRBJ2-2; cdr3_aa: CASSPSGGLFF; cdr3_nt: TGTGCCAGCAGCCCCTCAGGGGGGCTGTTTTTT